This is a list of T cell receptor beta chains from one sample in a study of shared clonotypes between healthy human individuals. Using immunoSEQ multiplex PCR, the repertoire was profiled, and TCRdb retains in-frame clones only, with some absent. The repertoire includes roughly 700,000 clones, roughly 91% of them detected once, and 34% sits in the top ten. The sequenced sample consisted of memory CD8+ T cells from PBMCs. Receptors originate from a man between 18 and 29 years old in good health. Some clones in this sample may be carry-over from other donors' samples. The CDR3 runs from the conserved cysteine through the conserved F or W. A D gene is named only where the DNA matches it firmly. Not every row has a clone size; where given, it reads once, few, many or a size class.

abundance: .
d_gene: TRBD1
j_gene: TRBJ2-1
v_gene: TRBV7-8
len: 16
CDR3nt: TGTGCCAGCAGCTTAGTGGCAGGGGGCATGTGGAATGAGCAGTTCTTC
CDR3aa: CASSLVAGGMWNEQFF

abundance: .
d_gene: .
j_gene: TRBJ1-5
v_gene: TRBV10-3
len: 15
CDR3nt: TGTGCCATCGGAAGGGGAATCGGGGGAAATCAGCCCCAGCATTTT
CDR3aa: CAIGRGIGGNQPQHF

abundance: .
d_gene: TRBD1
j_gene: TRBJ1-1
v_gene: TRBV11-2
len: 15
CDR3nt: TGTGCCAGCAGCTTCGGTACAGGGGGCAGTTATGAAGCTTTCTTT
CDR3aa: CASSFGTGGSYEAFF

abundance: few
d_gene: TRBD1
j_gene: TRBJ1-1
v_gene: TRBV27
len: 14
CDR3nt: TGTGCCAGCAGATGGACAGGGGGGAGTACTGAAGCTTTCTTT
CDR3aa: CASRWTGGSTEAFF

abundance: .
d_gene: .
j_gene: TRBJ2-7
v_gene: TRBV28
len: 15
CDR3nt: TGTGCCAGCAGCTACGGGCTTGTCAGTAGTGAAGAGCAGTACTTC
CDR3aa: CASSYGLVSSEEQYF

abundance: once
d_gene: TRBD1
j_gene: TRBJ2-3
v_gene: TRBV30
len: 14
CDR3nt: TGTGCCTGGAGTGTAGGGGACAGATTTCATGCGCAGTATTTT
CDR3aa: CAWSVGDRFHAQYF

abundance: .
d_gene: TRBD1
j_gene: TRBJ2-7
v_gene: TRBV13
len: 14
CDR3nt: TGTGCCAGCAGCCTGACAGGGGATTCTTACGAGCAGTACTTC
CDR3aa: CASSLTGDSYEQYF

abundance: .
d_gene: .
j_gene: TRBJ1-2
v_gene: TRBV5-1
len: 14
CDR3nt: TGCGCCAGCAGCTTGGCCCGGTCCTCTTATGGCTACACCTTC
CDR3aa: CASSLARSSYGYTF

abundance: .
d_gene: .
j_gene: TRBJ2-5
v_gene: TRBV30
len: 16
CDR3nt: TGTGCCTGGAGTCCTCGACTAGTCTCTGTGGTAGAGACCCAGTACTTC
CDR3aa: CAWSPRLVSVVETQYF

abundance: .
d_gene: TRBD1
j_gene: TRBJ2-2
v_gene: TRBV19
len: 15
CDR3nt: TGTGCCAGTAGTAACGGACAGGGCGGAACCGGGGAGCTGTTTTTT
CDR3aa: CASSNGQGGTGELFF

abundance: .
d_gene: .
j_gene: TRBJ2-7
v_gene: TRBV10-3
len: 14
CDR3nt: TGTGCCATCAGTGGATTTCAGGACAGCTACGAGCAGTACTTC
CDR3aa: CAISGFQDSYEQYF

abundance: .
d_gene: .
j_gene: TRBJ2-2
v_gene: TRBV9
len: 13
CDR3nt: TGTGCCAGCAACGTTAGGGGAGCCGGGGAGCTGTTTTTT
CDR3aa: CASNVRGAGELFF

abundance: .
d_gene: .
j_gene: TRBJ2-5
v_gene: TRBV28
len: 12
CDR3nt: TGTGCCAGCAGTTTACATCTAGAGACCCAGTACTTC
CDR3aa: CASSLHLETQYF

abundance: .
d_gene: .
j_gene: TRBJ2-5
v_gene: TRBV13
len: 16
CDR3nt: TGTGCCAGCAGCTTAGATGGGGGTCGGTTTGAAGAGACCCAGTACTTC
CDR3aa: CASSLDGGRFEETQYF

abundance: .
d_gene: TRBD2
j_gene: TRBJ2-2
v_gene: TRBV28
len: 14
CDR3nt: TGTGCCAGTACACTAGCGGGAGGTACCGGGGAGCTGTTTTTT
CDR3aa: CASTLAGGTGELFF

abundance: .
d_gene: TRBD1
j_gene: TRBJ2-1
v_gene: TRBV5-6
len: 12
CDR3nt: TGTGCCAGCAGCTTGGGACAGGGAGAGCAGTTCTTC
CDR3aa: CASSLGQGEQFF

abundance: .
d_gene: .
j_gene: TRBJ2-1
v_gene: TRBV6-4
len: 15
CDR3nt: TGTGCCAGCAGGGTCCTAGTCCCCCTCTACAATGAGCAGTTCTTC
CDR3aa: CASRVLVPLYNEQFF

abundance: .
d_gene: .
j_gene: TRBJ1-2
v_gene: TRBV4-1
len: 14
CDR3nt: TGCGCCAGCAGCCCGGACAGCTTTAACTATGGCTACACCTTC
CDR3aa: CASSPDSFNYGYTF

abundance: .
d_gene: .
j_gene: TRBJ2-2
v_gene: TRBV28
len: 17
CDR3nt: TGTGCCAGCAGGGTAAAGGGACTGTTTTCGGGCACCGGGGAGCTGTTTTTT
CDR3aa: CASRVKGLFSGTGELFF

abundance: .
d_gene: TRBD2
j_gene: TRBJ2-1
v_gene: TRBV4-3
len: 18
CDR3nt: TGCGCCACCTCCACCTTAGCGGGAGGTCGAAGCTCCTACAATGAGCAGTTCTTC
CDR3aa: CATSTLAGGRSSYNEQFF

abundance: once
d_gene: .
j_gene: TRBJ2-7
v_gene: TRBV7-9
len: 12
CDR3nt: TGTGCCAGCAGCTGGAGGGTCTACGAGCAGTACTTC
CDR3aa: CASSWRVYEQYF

abundance: .
d_gene: .
j_gene: TRBJ1-1
v_gene: TRBV7-8
len: 16
CDR3nt: TGTGCCAGCAGCTTAGCCTGGGCAGGGGTGGTCACTGAAGCTTTCTTT
CDR3aa: CASSLAWAGVVTEAFF

abundance: .
d_gene: .
j_gene: TRBJ2-7
v_gene: TRBV27
len: 15
CDR3nt: TGTGCCAGCAGTTTATCGCTTCCAGGGACGCACGAGCAGTACTTC
CDR3aa: CASSLSLPGTHEQYF

abundance: .
d_gene: .
j_gene: TRBJ2-5
v_gene: TRBV7-9
len: 16
CDR3nt: TGTGCCAGCAGCTCAATTAAATCGACCGTACTGGAGACCCAGTACTTC
CDR3aa: CASSSIKSTVLETQYF

abundance: .
d_gene: .
j_gene: TRBJ2-2
v_gene: TRBV4-3
len: 15
CDR3nt: TGCGCCAGCAGCCCAGCTAGCAGGAGCACCGGGGAGCTGTTTTTT
CDR3aa: CASSPASRSTGELFF

abundance: .
d_gene: TRBD1
j_gene: TRBJ1-1
v_gene: TRBV27
len: 16
CDR3nt: TGTGCCAGCAGTGCCGGACCGGGACAGGGGAACACTGAAGCTTTCTTT
CDR3aa: CASSAGPGQGNTEAFF

abundance: .
d_gene: TRBD2
j_gene: TRBJ2-3
v_gene: TRBV9
len: 16
CDR3nt: TGTGCCAGCAGCGTTACTAGCGGGAGGGATACAGATACGCAGTATTTT
CDR3aa: CASSVTSGRDTDTQYF

abundance: .
d_gene: .
j_gene: TRBJ2-1
v_gene: TRBV19
len: 13
CDR3nt: TGTGCCAGTAGTATAGATGTACTGAATGAGCAGTTCTTC
CDR3aa: CASSIDVLNEQFF

abundance: .
d_gene: TRBD2
j_gene: TRBJ2-1
v_gene: TRBV2
len: 17
CDR3nt: TGTGCCAGCACCAGAAGGACTAGCGGGAGTCTGGGGAATGAGCAGTTCTTC
CDR3aa: CASTRRTSGSLGNEQFF

abundance: once
d_gene: .
j_gene: TRBJ1-2
v_gene: TRBV7-2
len: 15
CDR3nt: TGTGCCAGCAGCCCCTTACAGGGATCATTCTATGGCTACACCTTC
CDR3aa: CASSPLQGSFYGYTF

abundance: .
d_gene: .
j_gene: TRBJ2-7
v_gene: TRBV5-5
len: 14
CDR3nt: TGTGCCAGCAGCTTGGAGATAGGGTTCCACGAGCAGTACTTC
CDR3aa: CASSLEIGFHEQYF

abundance: .
d_gene: .
j_gene: TRBJ2-2
v_gene: TRBV6-6
len: 12
CDR3nt: TGTGCCAGCACCCCCGGGAGCGGGGAGCTGTTTTTT
CDR3aa: CASTPGSGELFF

abundance: .
d_gene: TRBD1
j_gene: TRBJ2-7
v_gene: TRBV27
len: 15
CDR3nt: TGTGCCAGCAGTTCAGGGACAGCTCTCCTATACGAGCAGTACTTC
CDR3aa: CASSSGTALLYEQYF

abundance: .
d_gene: .
j_gene: TRBJ2-1
v_gene: TRBV15
len: 15
CDR3nt: TGTGCCACCAGCAGGGGAGGTTCCTCCTACAATGAGCAGTTCTTC
CDR3aa: CATSRGGSSYNEQFF

abundance: .
d_gene: .
j_gene: TRBJ2-1
v_gene: TRBV25-1
len: 11
CDR3nt: TGTGCCAGCAGTTTTCTCAATGAGCAGTTCTTC
CDR3aa: CASSFLNEQFF

abundance: .
d_gene: .
j_gene: TRBJ2-1
v_gene: TRBV27
len: 14
CDR3nt: TGTGCCAGCAGTCGAGGGGCTAGTGGTAATGAGCAGTTCTTC
CDR3aa: CASSRGASGNEQFF

abundance: few
d_gene: .
j_gene: TRBJ1-5
v_gene: TRBV15
len: 16
CDR3nt: TGTGCCACCAGCAGAGATCGAGGGTGGGGCAATCAGCCCCAGCATTTT
CDR3aa: CATSRDRGWGNQPQHF

abundance: .
d_gene: .
j_gene: TRBJ2-7
v_gene: TRBV7-9
len: 15
CDR3nt: TGTGCCAGCAGCGCCTGGGGGCAGGGAGGCTACGAGCAGTACTTC
CDR3aa: CASSAWGQGGYEQYF